A single sample is the source of the 26 T cell receptor beta chains below, sequenced in a study of CD8 T cells in ankylosing spondylitis. Whole-study findings and limits: Characteristic of ankylosing spondylitis blood, it appeared, was a TCR beta motif comprising roughly eight highly homologous variants.

These receptors have no identified antigens. MiXCR, applied by TCRdb to the 5' RACE reads, yields one record per CDR3 protein. The data show hundreds of thousands of distinct CDR3 sequences, 10% to 15% seen once. The source material was blood, either unsorted or a sorted T cell fraction (not recorded which). Receptors were obtained from a male donor with ankylosing spondylitis.

This clonotype appeared a few times. The chain links TRBV7-8 to TRBJ1-5; D gene unclear. The ends were cut back, 7 bases at V and 5 bases at J, with 21 bases in the middle. From germline, CDR1 is SGHVS and CDR2 FQNEAQ. The CDR3 runs to 16 residues. The CDR3 nucleotides read TGTGCCAGCACCAACGTACCGAAGGCCCCCCATCAGCCCCAGCATTTT. Protein sequence: CASTNVPKAPHQPQHF.

The V call is TRBV5-1, the J call TRBJ2-3; 9 bases are a match to TRBD1. The J segment lost 4 bases and the V segment lost 0 bases, leaving 6 bases of the junction unmatched. CDR3 size: 16 residues. Germline V gives CDR1 SGHRS, CDR2 YFSETQ. CDR3: CASSLVGTGFADTQYF. The CDR3 DNA reads TGCGCCAGCAGCTTGGTTGGGACAGGGTTCGCAGATACGCAGTATTTT.

At least ten counts were recorded for this clonotype. V usage is TRBV7-6 and J usage is TRBJ2-5, with TRBD2 matching 10 bases. The CDR3 has 16 amino acids. The V gene's germline CDR1 is SGHVS and CDR2 FNYEAQ. V lost 1 base to trimming and J lost 3 bases; unmatched junction nucleotides: 5. CDR3 bases: TGTGCCAGCAGCTTAGGGGCTAGCGGGGGAGAAGAGACCCAGTACTTC. Its translation is CASSLGASGGEETQYF.

In this sample, this clonotype turned up a few times. The chain recombines TRBV20-1 with TRBJ2-3; TRBD2 aligns across 9 bases. Germline V gene lookup returns CDR1 DFQATT and CDR2 SNEGSKA (reference sequence). Germline trimming cut 3 bases from V and 5 bases from J; bases unmatched to any gene: 12. The CDR3 is made up of 16 amino acids. CDR3 loop: CSARAEAGGPRDTQYF. DNA for the CDR3: TGCAGTGCTAGGGCCGAGGCGGGAGGGCCTAGAGATACGCAGTATTTT.

This clonotype was counted many times. The DNA for the CDR3 is TGCAGCGTTGGACAAAACACCGGGGAGCTGTTTTTT. Translation: CSVGQNTGELFF. The chain is built from TRBV29-1 and TRBJ2-2, with D unresolved. Trimming removed 4 bases from V and 2 bases from J, with 5 bases in between. Germline V gene sequence: CDR1 SQVTM, CDR2 ANQGSEA. CDR3 length: 12 residues.

This clonotype was seen ten or more times. This chain links TRBV6-4 with TRBJ1-2; D unresolved. Germline lookup yields CDR1 MRHNA and CDR2 SNTAGT. The CDR3 extends over 15 amino acids. V lost 4 bases and J 6 bases, leaving 18 bases between the germline ends. CDR3 sequence (DNA): TGTGCCAGCAGTGCCGAAGCGGTGGTGGGTCATGGCTACACCTTC. It yields the protein CASSAEAVVGHGYTF.

V is TRBV18 and J is TRBJ1-2; 8 bases line up with TRBD1. The CDR3 runs to 13 residues. Germline CDR1 and CDR2: KGHSH and LQKENI. The junction had 5 bases not matched to a gene; V was cut back by 3 bases and J by 8 bases. CDR3 sequence: CASSPDRVKGYTF. In nucleotides, the CDR3 is TGTGCCAGCTCACCGGACAGGGTAAAAGGCTACACCTTC.

This clonotype was counted at least ten times. This chain uses TRBV5-1 with TRBJ1-1; TRBD1 might be the D (6 bases). The V end lost 1 base, the J end lost 4 bases, and 14 bases lay between the germline ends. CDR3 length: 15 residues. Per germline, CDR1 SGHRS and CDR2 YFSETQ. CDR3 amino acids: CASSLRPGVGTEAFF. In DNA, the CDR3 is TGCGCCAGCAGCTTGAGGCCAGGGGTGGGCACTGAAGCTTTCTTT.

This clonotype was recorded many times. V and J are TRBV6-2 or TRBV6-3 and TRBJ2-7; D ambiguous. This CDR3 comprises 11 residues. The V gene's germline CDR1 is MNHEY and CDR2 SVGEGT. V lost 2 bases, J lost 2 bases, and 1 base lay in between. The CDR3 is CASSYAYEQYF. The CDR3 DNA reads as TGTGCCAGCAGTTACGCCTACGAGCAGTACTTC.

The sample holds many counts of this clonotype. CDR3 coding DNA: TGTGCCAGCATCCGGACAGGGATAATAGCAGGAAACACCATATATTTT. This encodes CASIRTGIIAGNTIYF. The chain employs TRBV7-2 and TRBJ1-3, with 8 positions matching TRBD1. The V gene's germline CDR1 is SGHTA and CDR2 FQGNSA. V trimming: 7 bases; J trimming: 4 bases; junction bases outside the gene matches: 12. This CDR3 region has 16 residues.

This clonotype came up a few times. The V gene is TRBV6-5, the J gene TRBJ1-5; D might be TRBD1 (5 bases). CDR3 size: 16 residues. Germline V CDR1 and CDR2: MNHEY, SVGAGI. Trimming left V 0 bases short and J 5 bases short, with 14 bases between. The CDR3 bases are TGTGCCAGCAGTTACTCGAGGGGCAGGTCGGATCAGCCCCAGCATTTT. It yields the protein CASSYSRGRSDQPQHF.

The chain joins TRBV5-1 to TRBJ2-1; D is perhaps TRBD1 or TRBD2 (6 bases each). Germline V gives CDR1 SGHRS, CDR2 YFSETQ. The V end was cut by 0 bases, the J end by 7 bases, with 11 bases between. The CDR3 runs to 14 residues. This chain's CDR3 is CASSLGRGRNEQFF. CDR3 nucleotide sequence: TGCGCCAGCAGCTTGGGCCGGGGGCGGAATGAGCAGTTCTTC.

The sample holds many counts of this clonotype. CDR3 residues: CASSWGPNQPQHF. The CDR3 region has the DNA TGTGCCAGCAGTTGGGGACCAAATCAGCCCCAGCATTTT. The chain recombines TRBV6-2 or TRBV6-3 with TRBJ1-5; TRBD1 might be the D (5 bases). Trimming left V 4 bases short and J 4 bases short, with 8 bases between. Germline CDR1 MNHEY, CDR2 SVGEGT. The CDR3 has 13 residues.

This clonotype was recorded at least ten times. This sequence joins TRBV28 and TRBJ1-6, with no clear D. This CDR3 is built from 15 residues. Germline V gene lookup returns CDR1 MDHEN and CDR2 SYDVKM. Trimming took 3 bases from V and 8 from J, leaving 14 bases between them. CDR3 residues: CASSFRALDYSPLHF. The CDR3 nucleotides read TGTGCCAGCAGTTTTCGGGCCCTGGACTATTCACCCCTCCACTTT. Full variable domain (rest looked up from reference TRBV28 and TRBJ1-6): DVKVTQSSRYLVKRTGEKVFLECVQDMDHENMFWYRQDPGLGLRLIYFSYDVKMKEKGDIPEGYSVSREKKERFSLILESASTNQTSMYLCASSFRALDYSPLHFGNGTRLTVT.

The chain uses TRBV7-3 and TRBJ2-3, with D unresolved. The CDR3 covers 13 residues. The V end was cut by 0 bases, the J end by 7 bases, with 8 bases between. Germline V gene sequence: CDR1 SGHTA, CDR2 FQGTGA. CDR3 in amino acids: CASSLTTFHTQYF. Here the CDR3 DNA reads TGTGCCAGCAGCTTAACTACTTTTCATACGCAGTATTTT.

This chain joins TRBV9 and TRBJ2-1; 9 nucleotides agree with TRBD1. V lost 4 bases, J lost 9 bases, and 8 bases stayed unmatched. The CDR3 is 14 amino acids. Germline V CDR1 and CDR2: SGDLS, YYNGEE. CDR3 residues: CASSYRTGVGEQFF. The CDR3 nucleotides read TGTGCCAGCAGCTACCGGACAGGGGTAGGTGAGCAGTTCTTC.

This clonotype occurred many times. This rearrangement joins TRBV9 to TRBJ2-5; D unresolved. The V and J ends lost 1 base and 5 bases respectively, with 12 bases between them. The CDR3 sequence is 14 residues long. Germline CDR1 is SGDLS and CDR2 is YYNGEE. CDR3 sequence reads: CASSVIGASETQYF. The DNA of the CDR3 is TGTGCCAGCAGCGTAATCGGAGCGTCTGAGACCCAGTACTTC. Based on the CDR3 plus reference TRBV9 and TRBJ2-5, the full variable domain is DSGVTQTPKHLITATGQRVTLRCSPRSGDLSVYWYQQSLDQGLQFLIQYYNGEERAKGNILERFSAQQFPDLHSELNLSSLELGDSALYFCASSVIGASETQYFGPGTRLLVL.

The rearrangement uses TRBV4-3 and TRBJ2-5; D not resolved. V shed 0 bases and J shed 2 bases, with 16 bases lying between them. Germline CDR1 reads LGHNA; CDR2 reads YSLEER. CDR3 size: 17 residues. DNA of the CDR3: TGCGCCAGCAGCCAAGATCCTGAGGACGGTCGACAAGAGACCCAGTACTTC. It encodes CASSQDPEDGRQETQYF.

This chain connects TRBV6-2 or TRBV6-3 to TRBJ2-7; 8 bases line up with TRBD2. This CDR3 has 15 residues. Germline CDR1 and CDR2: MNHEY and SVGEGT. Trimming at V came to 6 bases and at J to 3 bases, leaving 10 bases not matched to a gene. This CDR3 reads CASSRGLREVYEQYF. CDR3 coding DNA: TGTGCCAGCAGCAGAGGATTGCGGGAGGTCTACGAGCAGTACTTC.

In this sample, this clonotype turned up a few times. The V and J genes are TRBV5-1 and TRBJ2-7; 7 bases are a match to TRBD2. This CDR3 contains 14 residues. CDR1 and CDR2 from the germline V gene are SGHRS and YFSETQ. V shed 3 bases, J shed 4 bases, and the junction held 7 bases outside the gene matches. The CDR3 DNA reads as TGCGCCAGCAGCTGGGACGCCGGGAGGTACGAGCAGTACTTC. It codes for CASSWDAGRYEQYF.

This clonotype was picked up a small number of times. This chain joins TRBV5-1 and TRBJ2-3; a weak D match, TRBD1 (5 bases). The CDR3 extends over 14 amino acids. Germline assignment: CDR1 SGHRS and CDR2 YFSETQ. V was trimmed by 4 bases and J by 5 bases, leaving 14 bases between them. In DNA form, the CDR3 reads TGCGCCAGCAGCACCTCCCCAACAGGAGATACGCAGTATTTT. Its translation is CASSTSPTGDTQYF.

This clonotype was picked up many times. CDR3 nucleotide sequence: TGTGCCAGCAGCCCCCGCCGGGGGTCCTACAATGAGCAGTTCTTC. This encodes CASSPRRGSYNEQFF. The chain recombines TRBV11-2 with TRBJ2-1; D might be TRBD2 (6 bases). The CDR3 totals 15 residues. Trimming took 5 bases from V and 1 from J, leaving 12 bases between them. Germline values: CDR1 SGHAT, CDR2 FQNNGV.

This clonotype came up a few times. The chain employs TRBV10-3 and TRBJ2-1; TRBD2 aligns across 12 bases. Looked up from germline, CDR1 is ENHRY and CDR2 is SYGVKD. CDR3 length: 16 amino acids. V lost 5 bases, J lost 7 bases, and 9 bases stayed unmatched. CDR3 DNA sequence: TGTGCCATCAGTCCTAGCGGGGGGGCCAAAGGGAATGAGCAGTTCTTC. It codes for CAISPSGGAKGNEQFF.

The rearrangement uses TRBV6-1 and TRBJ2-3, with 8 bases aligning to TRBD1. J gave up 4 bases and V 6 bases, and 6 bases lay outside the gene matches. Germline V gene sequence: CDR1 MNHNS, CDR2 SASEGT. The CDR3 has 14 amino acids. In nucleotides, the CDR3 is TGTGCCAGCAGAAGGACAGGGAGGTCAGATACGCAGTATTTT. This gives the protein CASRRTGRSDTQYF.

The chain joins TRBV18 to TRBJ2-5, with TRBD2 matching over 8 bases. The length of the CDR3 is 15 residues. With 5 bases clipped from V and 4 bases from J, the junction kept 9 bases outside the gene matches. The germline V gene has CDR1 KGHSH and CDR2 LQKENI. CDR3 region: CASSSTGGRRETQYF. The CDR3 DNA sequence: TGTGCCAGCTCATCAACGGGGGGGCGAAGAGAGACCCAGTACTTC.

This clonotype has more than one count but fewer than ten. The chain uses TRBV18 and TRBJ1-2, with a weak D call TRBD1 (5 bases). This CDR3 region has 14 residues. Per the germline V gene, CDR1 is KGHSH and CDR2 is LQKENI. V was cut by 5 bases and J by 3 bases, with 13 bases left in between. The CDR3 region is CASSIYGTDYGYTF. CDR3 DNA sequence: TGTGCCAGCTCAATCTACGGGACTGACTATGGCTACACCTTC.